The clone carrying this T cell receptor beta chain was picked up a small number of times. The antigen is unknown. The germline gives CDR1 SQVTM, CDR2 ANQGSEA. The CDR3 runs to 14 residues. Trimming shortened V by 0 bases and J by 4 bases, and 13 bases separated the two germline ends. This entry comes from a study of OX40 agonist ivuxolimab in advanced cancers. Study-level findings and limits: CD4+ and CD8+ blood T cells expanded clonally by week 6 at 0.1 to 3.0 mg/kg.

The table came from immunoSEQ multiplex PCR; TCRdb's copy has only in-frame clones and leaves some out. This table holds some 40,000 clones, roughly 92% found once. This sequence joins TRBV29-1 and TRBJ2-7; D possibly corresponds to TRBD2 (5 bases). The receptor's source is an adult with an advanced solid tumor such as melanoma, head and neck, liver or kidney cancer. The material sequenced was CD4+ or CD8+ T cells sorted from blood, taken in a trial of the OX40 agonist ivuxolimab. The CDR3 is CSVEDRGELYEQYF. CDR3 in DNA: TGCAGCGTTGAAGATCGGGGAGAACTATACGAGCAGTACTTC.